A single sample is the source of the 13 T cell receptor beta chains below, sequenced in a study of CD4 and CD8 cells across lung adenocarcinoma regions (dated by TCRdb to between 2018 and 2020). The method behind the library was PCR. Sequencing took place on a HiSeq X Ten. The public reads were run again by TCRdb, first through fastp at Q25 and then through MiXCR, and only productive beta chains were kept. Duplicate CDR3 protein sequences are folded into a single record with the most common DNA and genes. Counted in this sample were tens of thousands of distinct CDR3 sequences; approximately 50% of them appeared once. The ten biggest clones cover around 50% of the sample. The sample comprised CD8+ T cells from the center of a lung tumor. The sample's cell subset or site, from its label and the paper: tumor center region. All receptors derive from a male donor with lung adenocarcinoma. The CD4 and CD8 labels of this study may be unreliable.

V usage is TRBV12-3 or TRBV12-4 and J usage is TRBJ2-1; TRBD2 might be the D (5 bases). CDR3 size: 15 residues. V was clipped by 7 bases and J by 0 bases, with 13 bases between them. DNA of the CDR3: TGTGCCAGCAAAACTAGTCTTACCTCCTACAATGAGCAGTTCTTC. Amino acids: CASKTSLTSYNEQFF.

This chain's CDR3 is CASTGMSGGRLEQYF. The CDR3 region has the DNA TGTGCCAGTACGGGGATGTCAGGGGGCCGCCTCGAGCAGTACTTC. This chain links TRBV6-1 with TRBJ2-7, with 8 bases that match TRBD1. There are 15 residues in the CDR3. CDR1 is MNHNS, CDR2 SASEGT, per germline. The junction had 16 bases not matched to a gene; V was cut back by 9 bases and J by 6 bases.

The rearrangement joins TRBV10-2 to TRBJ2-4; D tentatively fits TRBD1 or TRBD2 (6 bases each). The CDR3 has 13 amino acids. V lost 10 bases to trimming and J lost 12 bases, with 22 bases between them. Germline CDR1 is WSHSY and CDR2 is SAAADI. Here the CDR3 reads CATGVGARNTQYF. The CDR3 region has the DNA TGCGCCACGGGGGTGGGGGCCAGAAATACTCAGTACTTC.

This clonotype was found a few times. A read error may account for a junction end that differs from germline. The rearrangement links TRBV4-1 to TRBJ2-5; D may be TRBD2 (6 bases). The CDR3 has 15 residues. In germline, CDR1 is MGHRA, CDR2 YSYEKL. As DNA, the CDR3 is TGCGCCAGCAGCCAAGATCCGGGACTCCTCTCCCGGAAGAACTTC. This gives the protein CASSQDPGLLSRKNF.

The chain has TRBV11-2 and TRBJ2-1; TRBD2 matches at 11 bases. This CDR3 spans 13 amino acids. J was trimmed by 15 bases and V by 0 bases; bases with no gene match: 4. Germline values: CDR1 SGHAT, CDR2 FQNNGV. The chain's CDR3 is CASSLELAGEGFF. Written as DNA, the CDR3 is TGTGCCAGCAGCTTAGAACTAGCGGGAGAGGGGTTCTTC.

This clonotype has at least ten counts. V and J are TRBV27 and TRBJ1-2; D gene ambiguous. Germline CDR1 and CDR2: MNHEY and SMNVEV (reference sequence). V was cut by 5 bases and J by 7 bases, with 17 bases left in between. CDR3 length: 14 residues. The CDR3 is CASSKVGGYPGYTF. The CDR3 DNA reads TGTGCCAGCAGTAAGGTGGGAGGTTATCCTGGCTACACCTTC.

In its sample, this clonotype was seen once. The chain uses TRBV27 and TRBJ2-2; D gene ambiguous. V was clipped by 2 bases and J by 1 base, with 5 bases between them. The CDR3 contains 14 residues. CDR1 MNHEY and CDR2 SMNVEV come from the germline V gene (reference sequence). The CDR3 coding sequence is TGTGCCAGCAGTTTAAAAAGGAACACCGGGGAGCTGTTTTTT. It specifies CASSLKRNTGELFF.

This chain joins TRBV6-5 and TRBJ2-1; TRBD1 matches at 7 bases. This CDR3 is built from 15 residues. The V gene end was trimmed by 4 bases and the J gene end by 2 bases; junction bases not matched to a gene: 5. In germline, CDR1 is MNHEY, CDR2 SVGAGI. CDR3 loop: CASSFRDSTYNEQFF. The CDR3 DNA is TGTGCCAGCAGTTTCCGGGACAGCACCTACAATGAGCAGTTCTTC.

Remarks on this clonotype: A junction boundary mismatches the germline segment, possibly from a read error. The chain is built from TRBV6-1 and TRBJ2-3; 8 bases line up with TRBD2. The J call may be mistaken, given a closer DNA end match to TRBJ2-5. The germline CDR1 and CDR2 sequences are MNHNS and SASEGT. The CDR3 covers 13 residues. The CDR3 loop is CGSGGADKKTQYF. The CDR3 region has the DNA TGTGGCAGCGGGGGCGCCGATAAAAAGACCCAGTACTTC.

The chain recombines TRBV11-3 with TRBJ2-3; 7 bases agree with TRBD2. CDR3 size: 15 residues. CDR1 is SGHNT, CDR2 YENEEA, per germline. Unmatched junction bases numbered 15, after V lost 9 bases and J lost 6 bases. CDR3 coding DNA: TGTGCCAGGGGCTCCGGGGGAGGGGTTGTGGATACGCAGTATTTT. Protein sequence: CARGSGGGVVDTQYF.

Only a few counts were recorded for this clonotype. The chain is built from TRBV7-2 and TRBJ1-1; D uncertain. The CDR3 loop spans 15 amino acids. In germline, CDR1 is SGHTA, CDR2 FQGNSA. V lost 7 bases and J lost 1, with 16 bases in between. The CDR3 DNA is TGTGCCAGCACCCGCGAATCGAACCCGAACACTGAAGCTTTCTTT. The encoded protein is CASTRESNPNTEAFF.

The CDR3 protein is CASSYGHRRTQYF. As DNA, the CDR3 is TGTGCCAGCAGTTACGGCCACCGAAGGACGCAGTATTTT. The chain links TRBV6-5 to TRBJ2-3; D gene ambiguous. Germline V gives CDR1 MNHEY, CDR2 SVGAGI. V lost 2 bases, J lost 9 bases, and 12 bases lay in between. CDR3 length: 13 residues.

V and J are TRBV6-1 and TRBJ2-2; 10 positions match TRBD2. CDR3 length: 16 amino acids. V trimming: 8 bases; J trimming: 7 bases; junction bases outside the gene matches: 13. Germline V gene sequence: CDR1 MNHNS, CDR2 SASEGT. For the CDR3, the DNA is TGTGCCAGCTCCGGTCTAGCGGGAGTACGTGGCGGGGAGCTGTTTTTT. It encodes CASSGLAGVRGGELFF.